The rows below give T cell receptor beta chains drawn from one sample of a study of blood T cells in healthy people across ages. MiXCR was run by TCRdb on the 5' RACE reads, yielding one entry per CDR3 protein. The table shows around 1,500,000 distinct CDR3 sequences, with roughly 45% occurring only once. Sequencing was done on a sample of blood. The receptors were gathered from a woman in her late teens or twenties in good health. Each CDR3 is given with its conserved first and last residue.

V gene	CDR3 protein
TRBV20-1	CSARLAVRNYGYTF
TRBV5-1	CASSEVGGRTNEQFF
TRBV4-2	CASSHSPGGPWELFF
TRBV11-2	CASSQIGTGSYEQYF
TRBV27	CATAGVYNEQFF
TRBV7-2	CASSLGLAGVGEQYF
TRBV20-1	CSARGIAGDVNYNEQFF
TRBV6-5	CASSYRDNLAKNIQYF
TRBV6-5	CASGDRGSEDTQYF
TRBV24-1	CATSEPNTDTQYF
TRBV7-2	CASSQGATGVNTEAFF
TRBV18	CASSPPGQTPYEQYF
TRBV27	CASSLAGTGNNEQFF
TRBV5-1	CASSSQGDGTEAFF
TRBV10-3	CAITRDRANEAFF
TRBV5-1	CASSMGLPTDTQYF
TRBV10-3	CAIAAAGDLAYEQYF
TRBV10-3	CAISEQGQGNEQFF
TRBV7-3	CASSLSRAQYF
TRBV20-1	CSAPRLAGEARGSHNEQFF
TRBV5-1	CASSLGTSVGTQYF
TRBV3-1	CASSQGFAGGDEQYF
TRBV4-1	CASSPRDRAPFSGANVLTF
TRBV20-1	CSATTRVVGEQYF
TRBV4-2	CASSRGGPEEQFF
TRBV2	CASSATWEPYEQYF
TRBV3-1	CASSQDWSTDTQYF
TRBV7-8	CASSLRLASYNEQYF
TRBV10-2	CASSESEEDTEAFF
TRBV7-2	CASSSEDRLFYKQYF
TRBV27	CASRQGAYNSPLHF
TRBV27	CASSFEGSNGYTF
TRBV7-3	CASSVTRNLNTEAFF
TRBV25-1	CASSEFLVGRTGTYEQYF
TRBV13	CASSVKPAYEQYF
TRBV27	CASSFRSDRGGQPQHF
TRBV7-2	CASSPRGSLAYEQYF
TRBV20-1	CSARAGGSGEQYF
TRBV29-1	CSVAGTVFGGQYF
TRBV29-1	CSVGGPGGNTGEQFF
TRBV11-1	CASSWDRGGEQYF
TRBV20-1	CSAPDPTGQSSYEQYF
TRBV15	CATSRDRQGYEQYF
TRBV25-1	CASSEFAGNTEAFF
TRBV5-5	CASSLIVGGQFF
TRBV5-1	CASSLRLADHNEQFF
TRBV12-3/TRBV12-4	CATTQDGSYEQYF
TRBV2	CAIQAGGPADTQYF
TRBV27	CASSLGDGREQFF
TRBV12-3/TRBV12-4	CASSRGASYYEQYF
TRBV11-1	CARSLIGREQYF
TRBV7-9	CASSLAVRGPGQAFF